This T cell receptor (beta chain) was found in a study of prognosis after radiotherapy for stage I lung cancer. Germline assignment: CDR1 MNHEY and CDR2 SMNVEV (reference sequence). The CDR3 totals 13 residues. Two-round multiplex PCR on genomic DNA was the method by which TCR beta CDR3 was amplified. Round-one PCR had primers specific to each TRBV and TRBJ gene. TCRdb re-called the multiplex PCR reads through MiXCR, storing one row per CDR3 protein. This sample carries about 15,000 distinct CDR3 sequences, more than 35% of them seen once, and the ten largest clones take about two fifths. Only a few counts were recorded for this clonotype. Its antigen is currently unknown. Germline is not matched at one junction end, which may reflect a read error. Whole-study results and caveats: Patients without metastases reportedly showed TRBV and TRBJ gene usage unlike that of patients with metastases.

The rearrangement links TRBV27 to TRBJ2-2, with D possibly TRBD1 on 6 matching bases. Here the sequenced sample was PBMCs, taken before or after stereotactic body radiation therapy (not recorded which). This TCR was recovered from a donor aged 50 or older with non-small cell lung cancer. The CDR3 sequence is CTSIGGNTGELFF. The DNA of the CDR3 is TGTACCAGCATAGGGGGTAACACCGGGGAGCTGTTTTTT.